Presented here are 6 T cell receptor beta chains from one specimen sequenced in a study of shared clonotypes between healthy human individuals. Naive CD8 cells were CD45RO-negative, positively selected for CCR7, excluding terminally differentiated effector memory CD45RA+ cells. Some clones are missing from TCRdb's copy, which holds only in-frame ones; the method was immunoSEQ multiplex PCR. The sample lists about 600,000 clones, over 95% seen once, with about 0.11% in the top ten. Sequences were obtained from naive CD8+ T cells sorted from blood. The receptors stem from a woman aged 30 to 39 in good health.

The gene calls are TRBV13 and TRBJ2-7, with 10 bases matching TRBD1. CDR3 size: 15 residues. The V gene end was trimmed by 1 base and the J gene end by 7 bases; junction bases not matched to a gene: 7. Germline CDR1 is PRHDT and CDR2 is FYEKMQ (reference sequence). CDR3 sequence reads: CASSLEAGTGVEQYF. CDR3 DNA sequence: TGTGCCAGCAGCTTAGAAGCCGGGACAGGGGTTGAGCAGTACTTC.

V is TRBV6-5 and J is TRBJ1-1; maybe TRBD1 (5 bases). CDR3 length: 15 residues. CDR1 MNHEY and CDR2 SVGAGI come from the germline V gene. V was clipped by 4 bases and J by 6 bases, with 18 bases between them. The CDR3 spells CASSSFGGARAEAFF. CDR3 in DNA: TGTGCCAGCAGTTCTTTCGGGGGAGCCCGGGCTGAAGCTTTCTTT.

J is TRBJ2-7 and V is TRBV28; D may match TRBD1 or TRBD2 (5 bases each). CDR3 length: 15 amino acids. The germline V gene has CDR1 MDHEN and CDR2 SYDVKM. V was pared by 8 bases and J by 2 bases, with 19 bases between. In DNA, the CDR3 is TGTGCCAGCTCCCCTACCACTAGGGGACCCTACGAGCAGTACTTC. This encodes CASSPTTRGPYEQYF.

This rearrangement joins TRBV9 to TRBJ2-1; possibly TRBD2 for D (7 bases). This CDR3 region has 16 residues. Germline loops: CDR1 SGDLS, CDR2 YYNGEE. V lost 4 bases and J 7 bases, leaving 21 bases between the germline ends. This CDR3 is CASSSRGREGRNEQFF. The CDR3 DNA is TGTGCCAGCAGCTCGAGGGGGAGGGAGGGACGTAATGAGCAGTTCTTC.

The chain is built from TRBV6-1 and TRBJ2-2; D gene unclear. V was shortened by 1 base and J by 3 bases, with 0 bases between the two germline ends. Germline V gene sequence: CDR1 MNHNS, CDR2 SASEGT. The CDR3 is made up of 12 amino acids. The CDR3 bases are TGTGCCAGCAGTGAAGACACCGGGGAGCTGTTTTTT. The encoded protein is CASSEDTGELFF.

The chain recombines TRBV25-1 with TRBJ2-3; D might be TRBD2 (7 bases). There are 16 residues in the CDR3. Deletions cut 3 bases from V and 4 bases from J, with 17 bases between. Germline CDR1 reads MGHDK; CDR2 reads SYGVNS. This CDR3 is CASSDIRGGLADTQYF. In nucleotides, the CDR3 is TGTGCCAGCAGTGATATAAGGGGGGGGTTGGCAGATACGCAGTATTTT.